This TCR beta chain was documented in a study of shared clonotypes between healthy human individuals. For this clone: What it binds is not known.

At the deep level, the assay was run. Profiling relied on immunoSEQ multiplex PCR, and the TCRdb table lists in-frame clones only, not all of them. The sample includes around 1.9 million clones, just over 90% seen only once; the top ten take 1.5% to 2%. Naive CD8 populations comprised CD45RO-negative cells positively selected for CCR7, excluding terminally differentiated effector memory CD45RA+ cells. Whole-study results and caveats: Since donors were few, the genetic and exposure-history diversity represented was limited. Researchers sampled blood only, noting tissue repertoires likely differ. Compared with clonotypes that all four donors shared, non-shared clonotypes had lower generation probabilities.

J was trimmed by 4 bases and V by 9 bases; bases with no gene match: 5. Germline V gives CDR1 SNHLY, CDR2 FYNNEI. CDR3 size: 13 residues. This receptor was identified in a man younger than 35 in good health. Some clones in this sample may be carry-over from other donors' samples. The sequencing sample was made of naive CD8+ T cells from PBMCs. The gene calls are TRBV2 and TRBJ2-7, with 11 bases aligning to TRBD1. The CDR3 spells CARTGTGGYEQYF. The CDR3, as DNA: TGTGCCAGAACCGGGACAGGGGGGTACGAGCAGTACTTC.